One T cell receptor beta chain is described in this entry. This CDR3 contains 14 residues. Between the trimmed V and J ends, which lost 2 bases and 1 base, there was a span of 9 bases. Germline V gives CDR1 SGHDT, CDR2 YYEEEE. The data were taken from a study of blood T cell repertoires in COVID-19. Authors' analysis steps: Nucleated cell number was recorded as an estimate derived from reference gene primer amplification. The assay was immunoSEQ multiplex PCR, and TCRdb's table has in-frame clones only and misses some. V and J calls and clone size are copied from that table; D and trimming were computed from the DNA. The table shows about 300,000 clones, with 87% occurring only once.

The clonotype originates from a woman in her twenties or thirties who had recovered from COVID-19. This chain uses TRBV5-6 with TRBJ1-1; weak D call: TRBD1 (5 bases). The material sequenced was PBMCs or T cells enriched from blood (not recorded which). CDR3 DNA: TGTGCCAGCAGCTTCTTCGGGGGGAACACTGAAGCTTTCTTT. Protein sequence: CASSFFGGNTEAFF.